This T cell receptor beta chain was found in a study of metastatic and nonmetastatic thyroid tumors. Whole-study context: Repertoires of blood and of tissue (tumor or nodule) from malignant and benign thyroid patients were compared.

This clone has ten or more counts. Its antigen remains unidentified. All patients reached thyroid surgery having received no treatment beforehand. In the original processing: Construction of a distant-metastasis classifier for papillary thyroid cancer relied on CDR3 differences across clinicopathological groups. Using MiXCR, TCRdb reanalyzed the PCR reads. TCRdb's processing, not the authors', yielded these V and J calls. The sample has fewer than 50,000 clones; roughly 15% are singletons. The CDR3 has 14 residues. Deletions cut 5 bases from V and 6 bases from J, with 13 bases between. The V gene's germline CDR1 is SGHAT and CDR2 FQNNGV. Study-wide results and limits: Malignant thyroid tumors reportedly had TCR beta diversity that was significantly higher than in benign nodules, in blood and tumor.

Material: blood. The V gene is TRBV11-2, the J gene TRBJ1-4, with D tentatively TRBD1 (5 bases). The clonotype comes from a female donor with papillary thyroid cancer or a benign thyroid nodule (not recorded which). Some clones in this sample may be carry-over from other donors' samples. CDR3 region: CASSPGPSDEKLFF. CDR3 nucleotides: TGTGCCAGCAGCCCGGGGCCCTCCGATGAAAAACTGTTTTTT.